Listed below are T cell receptor beta chains from one sample, sequenced in a study of blood T cell repertoires in COVID-19. Sequencing used immunoSEQ multiplex PCR; TCRdb keeps in-frame clones, though not all of them. The table has around 200,000 clones, about nine tenths seen once. Specimen: peripheral blood. The receptors shown here come from a woman between 55 and 75 years old with COVID-19, enrolled during active disease. CDR3s include the opening cysteine and the closing phenylalanine or tryptophan. D genes are given only for firm matches. Rows may omit the clone size; those that give it use once, few, many or a size class.

d_gene	abundance	v_gene	j_gene	len	CDR3nt	CDR3aa
TRBD2	once	TRBV3-1/TRBV3-2	TRBJ2-1	15	TGTGCCAGCAGCCCGACTAGCGGGAGGGCAGGGGAGCAGTTCTTC	CASSPTSGRAGEQFF
-	-	TRBV30	TRBJ1-2	13	TGTGCCTGGAGTGGGAGTGGGAGGCTGGGCTACACCTTC	CAWSGSGRLGYTF
TRBD1	-	TRBV5-1	TRBJ2-5	15	TGCGCCAGCAGCTTAGGAGGGACAGGGTACGAGACCCAGTACTTC	CASSLGGTGYETQYF
TRBD1	-	TRBV27	TRBJ2-5	14	TGTGCCAGCAGTTTACAGGGGGCCGCGGAGACCCAGTACTTC	CASSLQGAAETQYF
TRBD1	-	TRBV2	TRBJ2-5	15	TGTGCCAGCAGTCAGACAGGGGGACTTATGGAGACCCAGTACTTC	CASSQTGGLMETQYF
-	-	TRBV4-3	TRBJ1-2	15	TGCGCCAGCAGCCAAGTTGAAAGGAGCGGCTATGGCTACACCTTC	CASSQVERSGYGYTF
TRBD1	-	TRBV19	TRBJ2-7	13	TGTGCCAGTAGTCGGGACAGGGTCTACGAGCAGTACTTC	CASSRDRVYEQYF
-	-	TRBV2	TRBJ1-5	14	TGTGCCAGCGGGACTGCAGGCGGCAATCAGCCCCAGCATTTT	CASGTAGGNQPQHF
TRBD1	-	TRBV24-1	TRBJ2-7	12	TGTGCCGTAGCCGGGACAGACTACGAGCAGTACTTC	CAVAGTDYEQYF
-	-	TRBV13	TRBJ2-7	16	TGTGCCAGCAGCTTAGCCGGGGAAAAGAGCTCCTACGAGCAGTACTTC	CASSLAGEKSSYEQYF
-	-	TRBV2	TRBJ2-3	12	TGTGCCGGAAGACAGGTGGGGGATACGCAGTATTTT	CAGRQVGDTQYF
-	-	TRBV28	TRBJ1-2	15	TGTGCCAGCAACGGGAGGGGGGCATCGGGGTATGGCTACACCTTC	CASNGRGASGYGYTF
TRBD2	-	TRBV7-2	TRBJ2-4	19	TGTGCCAGCAGCTTTTGGCGGGCTAGCGGCAACATAGCCAAAAACATTCAGTACTTC	CASSFWRASGNIAKNIQYF
-	-	TRBV9	TRBJ1-5	15	TGTGCCAGCAGCGAATGGGCCGAGGGGGATCAGCCCCAGCATTTT	CASSEWAEGDQPQHF
-	-	TRBV5-4	TRBJ2-2	15	TGTGCCAGCAGCTTTCAGGGGCCGGACACCGGGGAGCTGTTTTTT	CASSFQGPDTGELFF
TRBD2	-	TRBV4-3	TRBJ2-7	16	TGCGCCAGCAGCCAAGACAGAGAGCGGGAGTTTTCCGAGCAGTACTTC	CASSQDREREFSEQYF
-	-	TRBV6-1	TRBJ1-2	17	TGTGCCAGCAGTGATTCCGGCGGGTCGGTAACTAACTATGGCTACACCTTC	CASSDSGGSVTNYGYTF
-	-	TRBV2	TRBJ2-1	15	TGTGCCAGCAGTGAAGGGTGGGGACTGAACAATGAGCAGTTCTTC	CASSEGWGLNNEQFF
-	-	TRBV18	TRBJ1-4	13	TGTGCCAGCTCACCACCACGCGGTGAAAAACTGTTTTTT	CASSPPRGEKLFF
-	-	TRBV7-2	TRBJ1-2	14	TGTGCCAGCAGCTCAAGACTGGGAGGATATGGCTACACCTTC	CASSSRLGGYGYTF
-	-	TRBV11-2	TRBJ2-1	14	TGTGCCAGCAGCTTATCGGGTTCCTACAATGAGCAGTTCTTC	CASSLSGSYNEQFF
-	once	TRBV6-2/TRBV6-3	TRBJ2-7	15	TGTGCCAGCAGTTACTCAACGGCGTCTAGTTACGAGCAGTACTTC	CASSYSTASSYEQYF
TRBD2	once	TRBV24-1	TRBJ2-3	16	TGTGCCACCAGTGACCCCCTTCTAGCGGGACTAGATACGCAGTATTTT	CATSDPLLAGLDTQYF
TRBD1	-	TRBV28	TRBJ1-2	14	TGTGCCAGCAGATCCTACGGGGACAGTTATGGCTACACCTTC	CASRSYGDSYGYTF
TRBD2	few	TRBV5-1	TRBJ2-1	16	TGCGCCAGCAGCCGGACTAGCGGGAGCTCCTACAATGAGCAGTTCTTC	CASSRTSGSSYNEQFF
TRBD1	-	TRBV11-1	TRBJ2-7	14	TGTGCCAGCAGCCGGACAGGGGAGAGCTACGAGCAGTACTTC	CASSRTGESYEQYF
TRBD1	-	TRBV7-2	TRBJ1-4	15	TGTGCCAGCAGCTCCGACAGGGGGCGATATGAAAAACTGTTTTTT	CASSSDRGRYEKLFF
TRBD2	once	TRBV24-1	TRBJ2-5	17	TGTGCCACCAGTGATGGGCGGGGTAGCGGGAGATCAAAGACCCAGTACTTC	CATSDGRGSGRSKTQYF
-	once	TRBV7-2	TRBJ2-5	16	TGTGCCAGCAGCCCGCCGGCTTGGAGCTCTGGAGAGACCCAGTACTTC	CASSPPAWSSGETQYF
-	few	TRBV15	TRBJ2-1	14	TGTGCCACCAGCAGGGACCGGGGCTACAATGAGCAGTTCTTC	CATSRDRGYNEQFF
TRBD1	-	TRBV29-1	TRBJ1-2	15	TGCAGCGTTGAAGCGGGGACAGGGGTGAACTATGGCTACACCTTC	CSVEAGTGVNYGYTF
-	-	TRBV7-3	TRBJ2-7	14	TGTGCTAGCAGCTTGGGCGGGTCTCGCTACGAGCAGTACTTC	CASSLGGSRYEQYF
TRBD1	-	TRBV7-8	TRBJ1-6	19	TGTGCCAGCAGCATCATCCGGACAGGGCGAGTAATCAATAATTCACCCCTCCACTTT	CASSIIRTGRVINNSPLHF
TRBD2	-	TRBV15	TRBJ2-1	17	TGTGCCACCAGCAGAGATAGGTGGGAGGGCCAGGGCGATGAGCAGTTCTTC	CATSRDRWEGQGDEQFF
TRBD1	once	TRBV6-5	TRBJ1-4	15	TGTGCCAGCAGTTCCCTACAGGGGATAGACGAAAAACTGTTTTTT	CASSSLQGIDEKLFF
TRBD1	-	TRBV6-5	TRBJ1-2	14	TGTGCCAGCAGTTACAGCGGACAGGACTATGGCTACACCTTC	CASSYSGQDYGYTF
TRBD1	-	TRBV20-1	TRBJ1-2	11	TGCAGTGTGCAGGGGGCCTATGGCTACACCTTC	CSVQGAYGYTF
-	once	TRBV6-5	TRBJ2-7	13	TGTGCCAGCAGTTACTCCCGGGGGAGCGAGCAGTACTTC	CASSYSRGSEQYF
-	-	TRBV27	TRBJ1-1	16	TGTGCCAGCAGTTTATATCCTTATCAGGGGTCGTGGGGGGCTTTCTTT	CASSLYPYQGSWGAFF
-	-	TRBV5-1	TRBJ2-7	12	TGCGCCAGCAGCACCACTAGCTACGAGCAGTACTTC	CASSTTSYEQYF
TRBD2	-	TRBV14	TRBJ2-7	15	TGTGCCAGCAGCCCCGTAGCGGGAGCGCATGGTGAGCAGTACTTC	CASSPVAGAHGEQYF